Following are 4 T cell receptor beta chains from one sample sequenced in a study of OX40 agonist ivuxolimab in advanced cancers. Profiled with immunoSEQ multiplex PCR; TCRdb holds only in-frame clones, not every one. The sample holds 55,000 to 75,000 clones; nearly 95% are singletons and the top ten take 25%. The sequences come from CD4+ or CD8+ T cells sorted from blood, collected in a trial of the OX40 agonist ivuxolimab. The receptors shown here come from an adult with an advanced solid tumor such as melanoma, head and neck, liver or kidney cancer.

The rearrangement uses TRBV28 and TRBJ2-1; 7 nucleotides match TRBD1. The CDR3 has 15 residues. Trimming cost V 6 bases and J 8 bases; bases outside gene matches: 13. From germline, CDR1 is MDHEN and CDR2 SYDVKM. In DNA form, the CDR3 reads TGTGCCAGCAGGACGTCAGAGGGGGCTTGGGATGAGCAGTTCTTC. Its translation: CASRTSEGAWDEQFF.

This chain joins TRBV10-1 and TRBJ2-3, with D unclear. This CDR3 comprises 10 residues. CDR1 and CDR2 from the germline V gene are WNHNN and SYGVQD (reference sequence). Trimming shortened V by 2 bases and J by 8 bases, and 2 bases separated the two germline ends. CDR3 DNA sequence: TGCGCCAGCAGTGAGGCTACGCAGTATTTT. Its protein product is CASSEATQYF.

The chain employs TRBV27 and TRBJ2-1, with 7 bases lining up with TRBD2. V lost 3 bases to trimming and J lost 6 bases; unmatched junction nucleotides: 5. From germline, CDR1 is MNHEY and CDR2 SMNVEV (reference sequence). The CDR3 runs 14 residues. CDR3 in DNA: TGTGCCAGCAGTTTCGGCGGGAGTCTCAATGAGCAGTTCTTC. Its translation is CASSFGGSLNEQFF.

CDR3 region: CASSLWGGTEAFF. The CDR3 coding sequence is TGTGCCAGCAGCTTGTGGGGTGGCACTGAAGCTTTCTTT. This sequence joins TRBV5-5 and TRBJ1-1, with D uncertain. The CDR3 has 13 residues. Trimming cost V 1 base and J 4 bases, with 8 bases left between them. Looked up from germline, CDR1 is SGHKS and CDR2 is YYEKEE (reference sequence).